The present entry profiles one TCR beta chain with its context. The data were obtained in a study of blood T cell repertoires in COVID-19. Study-wide context: Sample material is recorded as cDNA or gDNA derived from T cells, B-cell-depleted T cells, or PBMCs.

This CDR3 region has 14 residues. Germline values: CDR1 KGHSH, CDR2 LQKENI. V dropped 5 bases and J dropped 4; count of bases not matched to a gene: 7. Sequencing used immunoSEQ multiplex PCR; TCRdb keeps in-frame clones, though not all of them. The data contain 65,000 to 70,000 clones, about 80% of them singletons. The clonotype was recovered from a woman aged 55-70 years with acute or convalescent COVID-19. The chain employs TRBV18 and TRBJ2-5, with 7 positions matching TRBD1. The sample taken for sequencing was peripheral blood. The CDR3 DNA sequence: TGTGCCAGCTCATCGCGAGGGGGCGGAGAGACCCAGTACTTC. Translation gives CASSSRGGGETQYF.